Listed below are T cell receptor beta chains from one sample, sequenced in a study of T cell responses to AZD1222 COVID-19 vaccine. Generated by immunoSEQ multiplex PCR, the TCRdb table keeps only in-frame clones and is missing some. The data contain about 94,000 clones, 85% to 90% of them singletons. The specimen was peripheral blood, collected 28 days after the second AZD1222 dose. The receptor source for this set is an adult who received the AZD1222 COVID-19 vaccine. CDR3s include the opening cysteine and the closing phenylalanine or tryptophan. D genes are given only for firm matches. Not all rows give a size; the values are once, few, many and, for expanded clones, a class.

TGTGCCAGCACCAAGTCAGGGGCTGGATCACCCCTCCACTTT,CASTKSGAGSPLHF,TRBV7-9,few,TRBJ1-6,.
TGTGCCAGCACCCGGGGAGGTCAGACCTCTGGAAACACCATATATTTT,CASTRGGQTSGNTIYF,TRBV2,once,TRBJ1-3,.
TGTGCCAGCAGCCAAGTAAGGGCTAGCAGCGACAATGAGCAGTTCTTC,CASSQVRASSDNEQFF,TRBV4-2,.,TRBJ2-1,.
TGTGCCAGCCGGGTAGGCCGCCGGACAGATACGCAGTATTTT,CASRVGRRTDTQYF,TRBV6-5,.,TRBJ2-3,.
TGTGCCAGCAGCGCAAGAGGGGGCGAACGGGGCTACACCTTC,CASSARGGERGYTF,TRBV7-2,once,TRBJ1-2,TRBD1
TGTGCCAGCAGCCTGGGGTCGGCAAATATACAAGAGACCCAGTACTTC,CASSLGSANIQETQYF,TRBV11-2,.,TRBJ2-5,.
TGTGCCAGCAGCCACCTGATGGACCTAACCGGGGAGCTGTTTTTT,CASSHLMDLTGELFF,TRBV3-1/TRBV3-2,.,TRBJ2-2,.
TGTGCCAGCAGCTACACCGGGACCACTGTGCGCGAGCAGTACTTC,CASSYTGTTVREQYF,TRBV9,.,TRBJ2-7,.
TGTGCCAGCAGCGTAGAGGGCGGGGGGGCTCGCGAGCAGTACTTC,CASSVEGGGAREQYF,TRBV11-2,once,TRBJ2-7,TRBD2
TGTGCCAGCAGTGGCCTCGGGACTAGCGGAGGGGCGGATACGCAGTATTTT,CASSGLGTSGGADTQYF,TRBV27,.,TRBJ2-3,TRBD2
TGTGCCAGCAGTGGGACAAACACCGGGGAGCTGTTTTTT,CASSGTNTGELFF,TRBV6-4,.,TRBJ2-2,.
TGTGCCAGCAGCCCGATGGACGCCGGGGTGGGGTACGAGCAGTACTTC,CASSPMDAGVGYEQYF,TRBV11-3,.,TRBJ2-7,.
TGTGCTAGTGGTTTGACGACAGAAATTGAGACTGAAGCTTTCTTT,CASGLTTEIETEAFF,TRBV12-5,once,TRBJ1-1,.
TGTGCCAGCAGCCCTGACAGGGTGAGCGGGGAGCTGTTTTTT,CASSPDRVSGELFF,TRBV11-2,.,TRBJ2-2,TRBD1
TGTGCCAGTAGTATACAGGGAAAGAAGGGAAGCACTGAAGCTTTCTTT,CASSIQGKKGSTEAFF,TRBV19,.,TRBJ1-1,.
TGTGCCATCAGTGAGTCGGGGACAGGGAACTATGGCTACACCTTC,CAISESGTGNYGYTF,TRBV10-3,.,TRBJ1-2,TRBD1
TGTGCCAGCAGGGGGAACACCGGGGAGCTGTTTTTT,CASRGNTGELFF,TRBV6-5,.,TRBJ2-2,.
TGTGCCAGCAGGGGACATTATAATTCACCCCTCCACTTT,CASRGHYNSPLHF,TRBV28,once,TRBJ1-6,.
TGTGCCAGCAGCGTATTAAATCTCAGGGCCATCTACTATGGCTACACCTTC,CASSVLNLRAIYYGYTF,TRBV21-1,.,TRBJ1-2,.
TGTGCCAGCAGCCGGGGGCTTTCTCGATCGGTGCAGTTCTTC,CASSRGLSRSVQFF,TRBV5-4,.,TRBJ2-1,.
TGTGCCAGCAGGTCCCCACAGGGGGCGAACACCGGGGAGCTGTTTTTT,CASRSPQGANTGELFF,TRBV6-6,.,TRBJ2-2,TRBD1
TGCAGCGTTGAGGAGGACAACCGATACACCCAGTACTTC,CSVEEDNRYTQYF,TRBV29-1,.,TRBJ2-5,.
TGTGCCAGCAGTTCGCGCCAGGGGGTTGAAGCTTTCTTT,CASSSRQGVEAFF,TRBV3-1/TRBV3-2,.,TRBJ1-1,TRBD1
TGTGCCAGCAGTCCCAGGGGGGCCCCAGACACTGAAGCTTTCTTT,CASSPRGAPDTEAFF,TRBV28,.,TRBJ1-1,TRBD1
TGCGCCAGCAGCCAAGATGGTGGGGGCGAGGGAGATACGCAGTATTTT,CASSQDGGGEGDTQYF,TRBV4-3,once,TRBJ2-3,.
TGTGCCAGCAGCTTCCTCAGGGGACGAACTGAAGCTTTCTTT,CASSFLRGRTEAFF,TRBV28,.,TRBJ1-1,.
TGTGCCAGCAGCTTGTGGGGACAGGGATTGAACGAGCAGTACTTC,CASSLWGQGLNEQYF,TRBV5-4,once,TRBJ2-7,TRBD1
TGTGCCAGCAGTTTTACGTCCTCTGGCGGGGAGCTGTTTTTT,CASSFTSSGGELFF,TRBV11-3,.,TRBJ2-2,.
TGTGCCAGCAGCTTCTCACCCAAGGAGGTGGCTTTCTTT,CASSFSPKEVAFF,TRBV5-5,few,TRBJ1-1,.
TGTGCCAGTAGTATAGGAGGACAGGGTAATTCACCCCTCCACTTT,CASSIGGQGNSPLHF,TRBV19,.,TRBJ1-6,TRBD1
TGTGCCAGCAGATTCACCGGGGCTCTCTGGGCCAACGTCCTGACTTTC,CASRFTGALWANVLTF,TRBV7-9,.,TRBJ2-6,.
TGTGCCAGCAGTGAGGGGGAGCTCAGTCCGTATGGCTACACCTTC,CASSEGELSPYGYTF,TRBV6-4,few,TRBJ1-2,.
TGTGCCTGGGGGGACAGGGGCTACGAGCAGTACTTC,CAWGDRGYEQYF,TRBV30,.,TRBJ2-7,TRBD1
TGTGCCAGCTCACCAGGGACAGGGGAATACCAGCCCCAGCATTTT,CASSPGTGEYQPQHF,TRBV18,.,TRBJ1-5,TRBD1